What follows are 2 T cell receptor beta chains derived from one specimen sequenced in a study of T cell responses to AZD1222 COVID-19 vaccine. Assay: immunoSEQ multiplex PCR; the TCRdb copy retains only in-frame clones and omits some. The table lists tens of thousands of clones, roughly 89% of them singletons. The sequenced sample was peripheral blood, obtained 28 days after the second AZD1222 dose. These receptor sequences come from an adult who received the AZD1222 COVID-19 vaccine.

V and J are TRBV27 and TRBJ2-3; TRBD2 matches at 12 bases. The germline CDR1 and CDR2 sequences are MNHEY and SMNVEV (reference sequence). The CDR3 totals 16 residues. V lost 0 bases, J lost 4 bases, and 2 bases stayed unmatched. The CDR3 spells CASSLSRLAGADTQYF. The CDR3 DNA sequence: TGTGCCAGCAGTTTATCGCGACTAGCGGGAGCAGATACGCAGTATTTT.

About this clone itself: At one of its ends the junction is not consistent with the germline gene, which may arise from a read error. The same CDR3 is also encoded by other DNA sequences in this sample. J is TRBJ2-7 and V is TRBV2; no firm D call. Germline assignment: CDR1 SNHLY and CDR2 FYNNEI. The CDR3 is 12 amino acids. The CDR3 region is CASSVAEVEQYF. CDR3 coding DNA: TGTGCCAGCAGTGTCGCAGAGGTCGAGCAATACTTC.